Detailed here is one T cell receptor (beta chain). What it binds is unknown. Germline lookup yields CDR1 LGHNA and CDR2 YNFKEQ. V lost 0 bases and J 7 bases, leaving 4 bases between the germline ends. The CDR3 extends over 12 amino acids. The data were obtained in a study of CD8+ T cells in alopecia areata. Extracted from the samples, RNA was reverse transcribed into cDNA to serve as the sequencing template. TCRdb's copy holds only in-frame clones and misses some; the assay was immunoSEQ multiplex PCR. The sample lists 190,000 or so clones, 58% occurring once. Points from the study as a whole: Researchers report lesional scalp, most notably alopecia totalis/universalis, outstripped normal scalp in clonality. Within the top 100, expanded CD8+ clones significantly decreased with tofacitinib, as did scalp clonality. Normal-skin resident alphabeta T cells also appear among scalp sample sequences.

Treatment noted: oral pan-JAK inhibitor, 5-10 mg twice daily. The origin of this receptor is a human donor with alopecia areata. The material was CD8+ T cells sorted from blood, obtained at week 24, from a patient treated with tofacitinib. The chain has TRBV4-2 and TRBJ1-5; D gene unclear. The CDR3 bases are TGTGCCAGCAGCCAAGATAACCAGCCCCAGCATTTT. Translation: CASSQDNQPQHF.